This T cell receptor (beta chain) was found in a study of cytomegalovirus exposure and HLA in healthy donors. With respect to this clone: The antigen is not known.

Germline lookup yields CDR1 MGHRA and CDR2 YSYEKL. V gave up 0 bases and J gave up 0 bases, with 12 bases separating them. The CDR3 totals 17 residues. Overall study findings and caveats: Rates of TCR association differed by HLA locus in a later analysis, with DRB1 highest and HLA-C lowest. On later analysis, the bulk of CMV-associated TCR beta chains appeared to be HLA-restricted. One cluster of highly shared sequence variants probably arose as a sequencing artifact.

13 Jbeta primers and 60 Vbeta primers were used for the PCR. Assay used: immunoSEQ multiplex PCR; TCRdb lists only in-frame clones, some missing. This listing includes around 160,000 clones. The chain combines TRBV4-1 with TRBJ1-3; TRBD1 might be the D (5 bases). The sequence came from a woman between 50 and 59 years old in good health and CMV-seronegative. Sequencing was carried out using PBMCs. In nucleotides, the CDR3 is TGCGCCAGCAGCCAAGAGGGGCAGGCAAACTCTGGAAACACCATATATTTT. Its translation: CASSQEGQANSGNTIYF.